Below, 27 T cell receptor beta chains from the same sample are listed, as sequenced in a study of blood T cell repertoires in COVID-19. Using immunoSEQ multiplex PCR, the repertoire was profiled, and TCRdb retains in-frame clones only, with some absent. The sample includes approximately 460,000 clones, 89% of them seen just once. Specimen: peripheral blood. These receptors all stem from a man younger than 35 with COVID-19, enrolled during active disease.

The chain has TRBV18 and TRBJ1-5; TRBD1 matches at 9 bases. Trimming removed 3 bases from V and 6 bases from J; junction bases left unmatched: 6. CDR1 and CDR2 (germline): KGHSH, LQKENI. The CDR3 totals 15 residues. Here the CDR3 reads CASSPGQGRFQPQHF. CDR3 in DNA: TGTGCCAGCTCACCGGGACAGGGTCGTTTTCAGCCCCAGCATTTT.

CDR3 coding DNA: TGCGCCAGCAGCGCGTCGTTTGTCAACACCGGGGAGCTGTTTTTT. Translating it yields CASSASFVNTGELFF. The chain is built from TRBV5-1 and TRBJ2-2; D remains ambiguous. Between the trimmed V and J ends, which lost 4 bases and 2 bases, there was a span of 12 bases. Germline CDR1 SGHRS, CDR2 YFSETQ. The CDR3 contains 15 residues.

The V call is TRBV5-4, the J call TRBJ1-2; 8 bases map to TRBD1. V lost 1 base and J lost 6; bases outside the gene matches: 8. Germline CDR1 is SGHNT and CDR2 is YYREEE (reference sequence). This CDR3 spans 15 amino acids. The CDR3 DNA sequence: TGTGCCAGCAGCTTGAGGACAGGGATGGCAGATGGCTACACCTTC. Its protein product is CASSLRTGMADGYTF.

Concerning this clone itself: The sample holds other DNA sequences that translate to the same CDR3. The chain combines TRBV6-5 with TRBJ2-7; 11 bases match TRBD1. V dropped 6 bases and J dropped 2; count of bases not matched to a gene: 3. Germline V gene lookup returns CDR1 MNHEY and CDR2 SVGAGI. The CDR3 runs to 14 residues. The CDR3 nucleotides are TGTGCCAGCAGCTCGGACAGGGGGCCCTACGAGCAGTACTTC. As protein: CASSSDRGPYEQYF.

For the CDR3, the DNA is TGTGCCAGCAGCCAAGACGAAGGGGCTAGGACCGGGGAGCTGTTTTTT. Translated, it gives CASSQDEGARTGELFF. The chain employs TRBV4-2 and TRBJ2-2, with D maybe TRBD1 (5 bases). The CDR3 is 16 residues long. Trimming stripped 0 bases from V and 5 bases from J, with 13 bases between. In germline, CDR1 is LGHNA, CDR2 YNFKEQ.

The chain combines TRBV2 with TRBJ2-7, with D tentatively TRBD2 (5 bases). Between the trimmed V and J ends, which lost 6 bases and 4 bases, there was a span of 13 bases. Germline V gene lookup returns CDR1 SNHLY and CDR2 FYNNEI. The CDR3 has 13 amino acids. The CDR3: CASRRDLNYEQYF. The CDR3 coding sequence is TGTGCCAGCAGGAGGGATCTCAATTACGAGCAGTACTTC.

The J gene is TRBJ2-5, the V gene TRBV15, with 9 bases aligning to TRBD2. This CDR3 has 14 amino acids. The ends lost 6 bases at V and 0 bases at J; junction bases unmatched: 2. Germline assignment: CDR1 LNHNV and CDR2 YYDKDF (reference sequence). As DNA, the CDR3 is TGTGCCACCAGGGCGGGAGGGTACCAAGAGACCCAGTACTTC. It translates to CATRAGGYQETQYF.

The V gene is TRBV6-1, the J gene TRBJ2-1; a possible D gene is TRBD1 (6 bases). Germline V gene data show CDR1 as MNHNS and CDR2 as SASEGT. The V end lost 0 bases, the J end lost 2 bases, and 8 bases lay between the germline ends. This CDR3 has 15 residues. The CDR3 spells CASSEAGQTYNEQFF. The CDR3 DNA reads TGTGCCAGCAGTGAAGCGGGACAAACCTACAATGAGCAGTTCTTC.

This chain joins TRBV27 and TRBJ2-1, with 9 bases that match TRBD2. CDR3 length equals 16 residues. With 5 bases clipped from V and 2 bases from J, the junction kept 7 bases outside the gene matches. Germline V gene sequence: CDR1 MNHEY, CDR2 SMNVEV (reference sequence). The CDR3 nucleotides are TGTGCCAGCAGTCCGCTACTAGCGGGTGCCTACAATGAGCAGTTCTTC. It translates to CASSPLLAGAYNEQFF.

J is TRBJ1-1 and V is TRBV12-5; 7 bases are shared with TRBD1. The germline CDR1 and CDR2 sequences are LGHNT and FRNRAP. This CDR3 has 13 residues. The V gene end was trimmed by 7 bases and the J gene end by 1 base; junction bases not matched to a gene: 3. CDR3 bases: TGTGCTAGTGTCCGGGACAGGAACACTGAAGCTTTCTTT. Translation gives CASVRDRNTEAFF.

This clone was recorded a few times. The chain joins TRBV27 to TRBJ1-1, with D hard to call. V was shortened by 5 bases and J by 2 bases, with 3 bases between the two germline ends. Germline CDR1 reads MNHEY; CDR2 reads SMNVEV (reference sequence). The CDR3 covers 11 residues. CDR3 sequence: CASSHNTEAFF. The CDR3 nucleotides read TGTGCCAGCAGTCATAACACTGAAGCTTTCTTT.

The chain couples TRBV19 to TRBJ1-2, with TRBD1 identical over 11 bases. The V gene end was trimmed by 7 bases and the J gene end by 4 bases; junction bases not matched to a gene: 5. CDR1 and CDR2 from the germline V gene are LNHDA and SQIVND (reference sequence). There are 14 residues in the CDR3. The CDR3 bases are TGTGCCAGTATTAGTGGACAGGGGGCCTATGGCTACACCTTC. This translates into CASISGQGAYGYTF.

A single count supports this clone. J is TRBJ2-1 and V is TRBV19, with D possibly TRBD1 on 6 matching bases. Germline V gene data show CDR1 as LNHDA and CDR2 as SQIVND (reference sequence). CDR3 length: 13 amino acids. Between the trimmed V and J ends, which lost 1 base and 6 bases, there was a span of 7 bases. CDR3 nucleotides: TGTGCCAGTAGTATAGGCAGGGGCAATGAGCAGTTCTTC. Protein: CASSIGRGNEQFF.

The chain joins TRBV6-4 to TRBJ2-7, with TRBD2 identical over 10 bases. The CDR3 sequence is 15 residues long. V was clipped by 4 bases and J by 2 bases; unmatched bases: 5. The germline V gene encodes CDR1 MRHNA and CDR2 SNTAGT. CDR3 sequence reads: CASSVLAGPTYEQYF. DNA for the CDR3: TGTGCCAGCAGTGTACTAGCGGGACCTACCTACGAGCAGTACTTC.

The rearrangement links TRBV2 to TRBJ2-7; maybe TRBD2 (5 bases). The CDR3 sequence is 14 residues long. Germline-derived CDR1 and CDR2 are SNHLY and FYNNEI. The V gene lost 7 bases and the J gene lost 2 bases, with 15 bases spanning the gap. The CDR3 loop reads CASMAGSLAYEQYF. The CDR3 bases are TGTGCCAGCATGGCGGGCAGTTTGGCCTACGAGCAGTACTTC. The whole variable domain, remainder taken from reference TRBV2 and TRBJ2-7, is EPEVTQTPSHQVTQMGQEVILRCVPISNHLYFYWYRQILGQKVEFLVSFYNNEISEKSEIFDDQFSVERPDGSNFTLKIRSTKLEDSAMYFCASMAGSLAYEQYFGPGTRLTVT.

This clone was detected only once. The chain has TRBV5-1 and TRBJ1-1; a weak D match, TRBD1 (5 bases). Germline-derived CDR1 and CDR2 are SGHRS and YFSETQ. The CDR3 totals 16 residues. V lost 6 bases to trimming and J lost 0 bases, with 18 bases between them. CDR3 protein: CASNQDGGGVNTEAFF. Written as DNA, the CDR3 is TGCGCCAGCAACCAGGACGGGGGAGGGGTGAACACTGAAGCTTTCTTT.

This rearrangement joins TRBV19 to TRBJ2-1; 8 bases match TRBD2. V shed 2 bases, J shed 7 bases, and the junction held 13 bases outside the gene matches. In germline, CDR1 is LNHDA, CDR2 SQIVND (reference sequence). CDR3 size: 17 residues. CDR3 sequence: CASSITKVGLGLNEQFF. Written as DNA, the CDR3 is TGTGCCAGTAGTATAACAAAGGTGGGACTAGGGCTGAATGAGCAGTTCTTC.

The chain employs TRBV5-4 and TRBJ2-2, with 10 positions matching TRBD2. V was clipped by 4 bases and J by 7 bases; unmatched bases: 16. The CDR3 spans 18 residues. Germline CDR1 and CDR2: SGHNT and YYREEE (reference sequence). CDR3 nucleotide sequence: TGTGCCAGCAGCCCCATCGGCAGCGGGGGGGCCTATGGCGGGGAGCTGTTTTTT. Its protein product is CASSPIGSGGAYGGELFF.

This sequence joins TRBV2 and TRBJ2-5; 7 nucleotides align to TRBD1. The length of the CDR3 is 14 residues. V shed 6 bases, J shed 2 bases, and the junction held 6 bases outside the gene matches. Germline V lookup: CDR1 SNHLY, CDR2 FYNNEI. CDR3 amino acids: CASRRTGAQETQYF. The CDR3 DNA is TGTGCCAGCAGAAGGACAGGCGCTCAAGAGACCCAGTACTTC.

The J gene is TRBJ2-1, the V gene TRBV4-1; D is undetermined. Germline V gives CDR1 MGHRA, CDR2 YSYEKL. V lost 5 bases and J lost 9, with 14 bases in between. The CDR3 is made up of 13 amino acids. CDR3 residues: CASSELDSIEQFF. DNA of the CDR3: TGCGCCAGCAGCGAACTTGACTCAATTGAGCAGTTCTTC.

Concerning this clone: A junction boundary mismatches the germline segment, possibly from a read error. The V call is TRBV27, the J call TRBJ2-2; a weak D match, TRBD2 (6 bases). This CDR3 is built from 14 residues. Germline V gene sequence: CDR1 MNHEY, CDR2 SMNVEV (reference sequence). The CDR3 loop is CASTWSRGNGELFF. For the CDR3, the DNA is TGTGCAAGCACGTGGTCGCGGGGTAACGGGGAGCTGTTTTTT.

The chain employs TRBV12-3 or TRBV12-4 and TRBJ1-2; D perhaps matches TRBD1 (6 bases). The CDR3 totals 13 residues. Trimming cost V 8 bases and J 5 bases, with 15 bases left between them. CDR3 sequence (DNA): TGTGCCAGCGGATCCGGGACACAATATGGCTACACCTTC. As protein: CASGSGTQYGYTF.

This clone was seen once. The chain uses TRBV18 and TRBJ2-7; perhaps TRBD2 as D (5 bases). Germline lookup yields CDR1 KGHSH and CDR2 LQKENI. Trimming removed 4 bases from V and 4 bases from J, with 17 bases in between. CDR3 size: 15 residues. The CDR3 DNA is TGTGCCAGCTCACTGGCTGAGGGCATCATTTACGAGCAGTACTTC. Its protein is CASSLAEGIIYEQYF.

V is TRBV5-5 and J is TRBJ2-1; 12 bases line up with TRBD1. J lost 8 bases, V lost 3 bases, and 6 bases had no gene match. Germline CDR1 SGHKS, CDR2 YYEKEE (reference sequence). The CDR3 has 15 amino acids. Here the CDR3 DNA reads TGTGCCAGCAGCTCCGGGACAGGGGGCGTTGATGAGCAGTTCTTC. It is translated as CASSSGTGGVDEQFF. The full variable domain, completed using reference TRBV5-5 and TRBJ2-1, is DAGVTQSPTHLIKTRGQQVTLRCSPISGHKSVSWYQQVLGQGPQFIFQYYEKEERGRGNFPDRFSARQFPNYSSELNVNALLLGDSALYLCASSSGTGGVDEQFFGPGTRLTVL.

V gene TRBV11-2 combines with J gene TRBJ2-1, with TRBD1 identical over 10 bases. This CDR3 region has 16 residues. Trimming took 0 bases from V and 15 from J; bases not matched to a gene: 14. Per the germline V gene, CDR1 is SGHAT and CDR2 is FQNNGV. This CDR3 reads CASSLDLLGTGDLGFF. CDR3 bases: TGTGCCAGCAGCTTAGATCTACTCGGGACAGGGGACTTGGGGTTCTTC. The entire variable domain, with the rest obtained from reference TRBV11-2 and TRBJ2-1, is as follows: EAGVAQSPRYKIIEKRQSVAFWCNPISGHATLYWYQQILGQGPKLLIQFQNNGVVDDSQLPKDRFSAERLKGVDSTLKIQPAKLEDSAVYLCASSLDLLGTGDLGFFGPGTRLTVL.

The chain employs TRBV12-5 and TRBJ2-5; D is unresolved. Trimming removed 9 bases at V and 5 bases at J, with 16 bases between. This CDR3 has 13 residues. CDR1 is LGHNT and CDR2 is FRNRAP in the germline V gene. CDR3 residues: CASSLSTWETQYF. In DNA form, the CDR3 reads TGTGCTAGCTCCTTGAGCACCTGGGAGACCCAGTACTTC.

The V gene is TRBV18, the J gene TRBJ2-3; the match to TRBD2 covers 9 bases. This CDR3 region has 17 residues. Germline V gene sequence: CDR1 KGHSH, CDR2 LQKENI. Trimming cost V 0 bases and J 4 bases; bases outside gene matches: 8. CDR3: CASSPPRGSGSPDTQYF. CDR3 sequence (DNA): TGTGCCAGCTCACCACCCCGGGGTAGCGGGAGCCCAGATACGCAGTATTTT.